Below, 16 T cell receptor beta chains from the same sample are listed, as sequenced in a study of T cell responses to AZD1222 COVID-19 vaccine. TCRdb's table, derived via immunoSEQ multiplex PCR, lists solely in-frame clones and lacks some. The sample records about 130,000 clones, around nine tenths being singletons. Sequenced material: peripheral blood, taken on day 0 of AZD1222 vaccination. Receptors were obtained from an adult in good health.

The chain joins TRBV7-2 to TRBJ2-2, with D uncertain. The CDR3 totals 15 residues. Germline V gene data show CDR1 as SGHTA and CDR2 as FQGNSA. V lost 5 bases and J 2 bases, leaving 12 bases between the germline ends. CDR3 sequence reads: CASSPFKGNTGELFF. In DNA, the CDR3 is TGTGCCAGCAGCCCATTCAAGGGAAACACCGGGGAGCTGTTTTTT. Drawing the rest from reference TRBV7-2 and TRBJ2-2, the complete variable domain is GAGVSQSPSNKVTEKGKDVELRCDPISGHTALYWYRQSLGQGLEFLIYFQGNSAPDKSGLPSDRFSAERTGGSVSTLTIQRTQQEDSAVYLCASSPFKGNTGELFFGEGSRLTVL.

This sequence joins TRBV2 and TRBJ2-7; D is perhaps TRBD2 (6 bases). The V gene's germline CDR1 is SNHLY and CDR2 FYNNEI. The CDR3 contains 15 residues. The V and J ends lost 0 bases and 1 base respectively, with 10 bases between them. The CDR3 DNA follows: TGTGCCAGCAGTGAAGCTTTGACTAGTTCCTACGAGCAGTACTTC. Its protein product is CASSEALTSSYEQYF.

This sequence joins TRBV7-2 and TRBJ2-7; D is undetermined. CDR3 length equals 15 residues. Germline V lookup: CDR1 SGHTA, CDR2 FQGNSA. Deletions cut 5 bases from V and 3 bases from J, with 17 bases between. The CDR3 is CASSLTLQWGYEQYF. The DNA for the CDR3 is TGTGCCAGCAGCCTGACCCTCCAGTGGGGCTACGAGCAGTACTTC.

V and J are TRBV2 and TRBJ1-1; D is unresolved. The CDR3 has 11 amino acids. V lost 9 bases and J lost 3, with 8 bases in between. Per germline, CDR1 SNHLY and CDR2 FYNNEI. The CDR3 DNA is TGTGCCAGTTTAACGCACACTGAAGCTTTCTTT. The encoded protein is CASLTHTEAFF.

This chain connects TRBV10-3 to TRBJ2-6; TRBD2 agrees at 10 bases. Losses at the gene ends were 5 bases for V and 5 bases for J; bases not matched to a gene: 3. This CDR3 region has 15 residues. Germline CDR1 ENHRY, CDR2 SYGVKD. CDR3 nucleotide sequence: TGTGCCATCAGTCTACTAGCGGGGTGGGCCAACGTCCTGACTTTC. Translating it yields CAISLLAGWANVLTF.

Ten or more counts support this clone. The CDR3, as DNA: TGTGCCAGCAGCTTAGAGGGACAGGGGGGCGAGCAGTACTTC. Protein product: CASSLEGQGGEQYF. The J gene is TRBJ2-7, the V gene TRBV13, with TRBD1 identical over 11 bases. The V gene end was trimmed by 1 base and the J gene end by 6 bases; junction bases not matched to a gene: 2. From germline, CDR1 is PRHDT and CDR2 FYEKMQ (reference sequence). The length of the CDR3 is 14 residues.

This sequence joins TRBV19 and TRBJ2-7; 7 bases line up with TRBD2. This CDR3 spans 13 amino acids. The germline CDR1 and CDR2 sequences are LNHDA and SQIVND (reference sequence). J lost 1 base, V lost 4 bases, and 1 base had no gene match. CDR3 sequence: CASSTRESYEQYF. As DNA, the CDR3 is TGTGCCAGTAGTACGCGGGAGTCCTACGAGCAGTACTTC.

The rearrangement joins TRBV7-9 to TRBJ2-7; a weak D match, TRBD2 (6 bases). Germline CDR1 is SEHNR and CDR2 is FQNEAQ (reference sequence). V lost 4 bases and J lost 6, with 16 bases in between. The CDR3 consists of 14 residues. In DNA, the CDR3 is TGTGCCAGCAGCTCGGTGTTTTGGGGGGTCGAGCAGTACTTC. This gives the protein CASSSVFWGVEQYF.

Written as DNA, the CDR3 is TGTGCCAGCAGCGTCAGCGGCTCCGTTAGAACGCAGTATTTT. This encodes CASSVSGSVRTQYF. The rearrangement uses TRBV9 and TRBJ2-3; possible D gene TRBD2, 5 bases. Trimming took 2 bases from V and 9 from J, leaving 16 bases between them. CDR1 SGDLS and CDR2 YYNGEE come from the germline V gene. The CDR3 loop spans 14 amino acids. Supplemented by reference TRBV9 and TRBJ2-3, the full variable domain reads DSGVTQTPKHLITATGQRVTLRCSPRSGDLSVYWYQQSLDQGLQFLIQYYNGEERAKGNILERFSAQQFPDLHSELNLSSLELGDSALYFCASSVSGSVRTQYFGPGTRLTVL.

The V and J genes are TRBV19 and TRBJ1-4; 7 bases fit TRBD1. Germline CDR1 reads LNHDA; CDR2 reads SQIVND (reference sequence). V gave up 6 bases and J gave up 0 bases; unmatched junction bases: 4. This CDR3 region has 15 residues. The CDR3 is CASRPGQTTNEKLFF. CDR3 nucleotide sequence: TGTGCCAGTAGGCCGGGACAGACAACTAATGAAAAACTGTTTTTT.

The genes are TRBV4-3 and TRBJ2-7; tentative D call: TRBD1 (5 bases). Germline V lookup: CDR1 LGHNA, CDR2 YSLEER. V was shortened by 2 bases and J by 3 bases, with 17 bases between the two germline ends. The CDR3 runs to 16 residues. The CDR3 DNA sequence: TGCGCCAGCAGCCAATTAAGAACAGGTATCGGCTACGAGCAGTACTTC. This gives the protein CASSQLRTGIGYEQYF.

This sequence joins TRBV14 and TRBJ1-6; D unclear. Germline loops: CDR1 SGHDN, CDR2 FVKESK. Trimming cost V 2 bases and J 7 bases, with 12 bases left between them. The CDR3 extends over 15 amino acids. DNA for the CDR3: TGTGCCAGCAGCCAAAAAGCGGCAAAAAATTCACCCCTCCACTTT. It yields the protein CASSQKAAKNSPLHF. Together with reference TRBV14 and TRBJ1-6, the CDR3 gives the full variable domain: EAGVTQFPSHSVIEKGQTVTLRCDPISGHDNLYWYRRVMGKEIKFLLHFVKESKQDESGMPNNRFLAERTGGTYSTLKVQPAELEDSGVYFCASSQKAAKNSPLHFGNGTRLTVT.

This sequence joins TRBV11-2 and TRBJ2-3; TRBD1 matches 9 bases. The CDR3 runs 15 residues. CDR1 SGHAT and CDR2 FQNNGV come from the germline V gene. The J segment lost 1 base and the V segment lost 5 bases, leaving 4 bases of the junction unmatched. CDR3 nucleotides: TGTGCCAGCAGCCCGGGACAGGGCCGCACAGATACGCAGTATTTT. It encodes CASSPGQGRTDTQYF.

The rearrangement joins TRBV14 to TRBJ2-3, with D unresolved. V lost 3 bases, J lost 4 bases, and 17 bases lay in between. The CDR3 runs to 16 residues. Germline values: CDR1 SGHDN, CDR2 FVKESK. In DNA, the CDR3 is TGTGCCAGCAGCCAGGCCAGGTTTACCCCCCCAGATACGCAGTATTTT. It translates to CASSQARFTPPDTQYF.

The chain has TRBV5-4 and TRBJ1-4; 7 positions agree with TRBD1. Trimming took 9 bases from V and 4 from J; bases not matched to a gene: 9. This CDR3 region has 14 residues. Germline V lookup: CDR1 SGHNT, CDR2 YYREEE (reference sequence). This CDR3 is CATGGDRDNEKLFF. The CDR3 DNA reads TGTGCCACCGGGGGAGACAGGGATAATGAAAAACTGTTTTTT.

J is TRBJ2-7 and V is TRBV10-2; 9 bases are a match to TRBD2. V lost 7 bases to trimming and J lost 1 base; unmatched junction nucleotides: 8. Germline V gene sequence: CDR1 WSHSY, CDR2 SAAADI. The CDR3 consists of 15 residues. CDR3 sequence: CASTALAGLSYEQYF. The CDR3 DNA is TGCGCCAGCACCGCCCTAGCGGGATTGTCCTACGAGCAGTACTTC.